The 21 T cell receptor beta chains presented below share a single source sample, sequenced in a study of cytomegalovirus exposure and HLA in healthy donors. The PCR ran on 60 Vbeta and 13 Jbeta primers. TCRdb's table, derived via immunoSEQ multiplex PCR, lists solely in-frame clones and lacks some. The sample records around 80,000 clones, 60% to 85% being singletons. The sequenced sample was PBMCs. The receptors were sampled from a man aged 35-49 years in good health and CMV-seronegative.

This chain links TRBV28 with TRBJ2-5; 10 nucleotides agree with TRBD2. Germline trimming cut 7 bases from V and 4 bases from J; bases unmatched to any gene: 6. The germline V gene encodes CDR1 MDHEN and CDR2 SYDVKM. CDR3 length: 14 amino acids. CDR3 amino acids: CASIRAGGRETQYF. In DNA, the CDR3 is TGTGCCAGCATCCGAGCGGGAGGGCGAGAGACCCAGTACTTC.

V and J are TRBV10-3 and TRBJ1-5; 7 bases fit TRBD1. The V and J ends lost 6 bases and 1 base, in that order; junction bases with no gene match: 6. The germline V gene has CDR1 ENHRY and CDR2 SYGVKD. This CDR3 comprises 15 residues. CDR3 amino acids: CAISETGESNQPQHF. The DNA for the CDR3 is TGTGCCATCAGCGAAACAGGGGAGAGCAATCAGCCCCAGCATTTT.

V is TRBV29-1 and J is TRBJ1-1; 11 bases fit TRBD1. The V gene end was trimmed by 6 bases and the J gene end by 5 bases; junction bases not matched to a gene: 5. CDR3 length: 13 amino acids. Germline CDR1 SQVTM, CDR2 ANQGSEA. The CDR3 is CSVRTGGRTEAFF. In nucleotides, the CDR3 is TGCAGCGTGAGGACAGGGGGCCGGACTGAAGCTTTCTTT.

V gene TRBV30 combines with J gene TRBJ2-7; 10 bases map to TRBD2. V dropped 4 bases and J dropped 4; count of bases not matched to a gene: 1. CDR3 length equals 12 residues. CDR1 is GTSNPN, CDR2 SVGIG, per germline (reference sequence). The DNA of the CDR3 is TGTGCCTGGACTAGCGGGGGTTACGAGCAGTACTTC. This sequence encodes CAWTSGGYEQYF.

This clone was counted between two and nine times. V gene TRBV6-1 combines with J gene TRBJ1-5, with D tentatively TRBD1 (5 bases). This CDR3 is 13 amino acids long. Trimming shortened V by 0 bases and J by 16 bases, and 16 bases separated the two germline ends. CDR1 is MNHNS and CDR2 is SASEGT in the germline V gene. CDR3 loop: CASSEAWGRLSHF. In nucleotides, the CDR3 is TGTGCCAGCAGTGAAGCGTGGGGCAGGCTGTCCCATTTT.

This clone was seen a handful of times. The CDR3 loop is CASSSGLRQETQYF. CDR3 coding DNA: TGTGCCAGCAGTTCGGGACTGCGACAAGAGACCCAGTACTTC. This rearrangement joins TRBV28 to TRBJ2-5; D might be TRBD2 (6 bases). The CDR3 runs 14 residues. Germline V gene data show CDR1 as MDHEN and CDR2 as SYDVKM. V was cut by 4 bases and J by 2 bases, with 11 bases left in between.

This chain uses TRBV11-2 with TRBJ2-2; TRBD2 matches at 11 bases. CDR1 is SGHAT and CDR2 is FQNNGV in the germline V gene. Germline trimming cut 3 bases from V and 6 bases from J; bases unmatched to any gene: 12. This CDR3 has 18 residues. As DNA, the CDR3 is TGTGCCAGCAGCTTCGTACTAGCGGGAGTCTGGTGTGCCGGGGAGCTGTTTTTT. Amino acid sequence: CASSFVLAGVWCAGELFF.

This clone has only one observation. A junction boundary mismatches the germline segment, possibly from a read error. V gene TRBV7-7 combines with J gene TRBJ2-7; D possibly corresponds to TRBD2 (6 bases). CDR3 size: 13 residues. Germline V CDR1 and CDR2: SSHAT, FNYEAQ (reference sequence). The CDR3 loop reads CASSQTRTTEQYF. The CDR3 bases are TGTGCTAGCAGCCAGACTAGGACAACGGAGCAGTACTTC. Drawing the rest from reference TRBV7-7 and TRBJ2-7, the complete variable domain is GAGVSQSPRYKVTKRGQDVTLRCDPISSHATLYWYQQALGQGPEFLTYFNYEAQPDKSGLPSDRFSAERPEGSISTLTIQRTEQRDSAMYRCASSQTRTTEQYFGPGTRLTVT.

J is TRBJ2-7 and V is TRBV9; no clear D. Trimming cost V 0 bases and J 0 bases, with 7 bases left between them. This CDR3 spans 14 amino acids. Germline values: CDR1 SGDLS, CDR2 YYNGEE. CDR3 protein: CASSVDPSSYEQYF. CDR3 bases: TGTGCCAGCAGCGTAGACCCGAGCTCCTACGAGCAGTACTTC.

A single count supports this clone. This chain joins TRBV7-9 and TRBJ2-3; 7 nucleotides match TRBD1. This CDR3 is built from 16 residues. Germline loops: CDR1 SEHNR, CDR2 FQNEAQ (reference sequence). J was trimmed by 0 bases and V by 2 bases; bases with no gene match: 5. The CDR3 here is CASSLIRTGSTDTQYF. For the CDR3, the DNA is TGTGCCAGCAGCTTAATCCGGACAGGAAGCACAGATACGCAGTATTTT.

V and J are TRBV7-2 and TRBJ1-2; 7 positions match TRBD1. The CDR3 loop spans 15 amino acids. Per germline, CDR1 SGHTA and CDR2 FQGNSA. V trimming: 1 base; J trimming: 5 bases; junction bases outside the gene matches: 7. The CDR3 region is CASSLGVSGGYGYTF. DNA of the CDR3: TGTGCCAGCAGCTTAGGGGTCTCAGGGGGGTATGGCTACACCTTC.

The chain links TRBV5-4 to TRBJ2-7; 8 bases fit TRBD2. The germline V gene has CDR1 SGHNT and CDR2 YYREEE (reference sequence). CDR3 size: 13 residues. The junction had 3 bases not matched to a gene; V was cut back by 2 bases and J by 5 bases. CDR3 region: CASSLGLANEQYF. CDR3 sequence (DNA): TGTGCCAGCAGCTTAGGACTAGCTAACGAGCAGTACTTC. The whole variable domain, filled in from reference TRBV5-4 and TRBJ2-7, reads ETGVTQSPTHLIKTRGQQVTLRCSSQSGHNTVSWYQQALGQGPQFIFQYYREEENGRGNFPPRFSGLQFPNYSSELNVNALELDDSALYLCASSLGLANEQYFGPGTRLTVT.

This clone was counted a few times. The chain has TRBV4-3 and TRBJ1-1; D gene unclear. Germline CDR1 reads LGHNA; CDR2 reads YSLEER. The CDR3 consists of 13 residues. Deletions cut 3 bases from V and 11 bases from J, with 16 bases between. This CDR3 is CASSQILAHEAFF. In nucleotides, the CDR3 is TGCGCCAGCAGCCAGATTCTCGCTCATGAGGCTTTCTTT.

The chain has TRBV19 and TRBJ2-1, with 8 bases matching TRBD2. Per the germline V gene, CDR1 is LNHDA and CDR2 is SQIVND (reference sequence). This CDR3 has 15 residues. V dropped 9 bases and J dropped 7; count of bases not matched to a gene: 14. This CDR3 reads CASERGAGVGNEQFF. In DNA, the CDR3 is TGTGCCAGCGAGCGGGGAGCGGGAGTTGGAAATGAGCAGTTCTTC.

This chain's CDR3 is CASSSTRGNYGYTF. The DNA of the CDR3 is TGTGCCAGCAGCTCCACCAGGGGAAACTATGGCTACACCTTC. The V and J genes are TRBV7-3 and TRBJ1-2, with D possibly matching TRBD1 (6 bases). V gave up 4 bases and J gave up 2 bases, with 11 bases separating them. CDR3 size: 14 residues. Germline V CDR1 and CDR2: SGHTA, FQGTGA.

The rearrangement joins TRBV19 to TRBJ2-3; D not certain. The CDR3 is 12 amino acids. With 4 bases removed from V and 2 bases from J, the gap between germline ends came to 4 bases. Looked up from germline, CDR1 is LNHDA and CDR2 is SQIVND (reference sequence). DNA for the CDR3: TGTGCCAGTAGTACCTCCACAGATACGCAGTATTTT. This translates into CASSTSTDTQYF. The variable domain in full, with the rest retrieved from reference TRBV19 and TRBJ2-3, is DGGITQSPKYLFRKEGQNVTLSCEQNLNHDAMYWYRQDPGQGLRLIYYSQIVNDFQKGDIAEGYSVSREKKESFPLTVTSAQKNPTAFYLCASSTSTDTQYFGPGTRLTVL.

The CDR3 sequence: CATSLAGGTYNEQFF. The CDR3 DNA sequence: TGTGCCACCTCATTGGCGGGAGGCACCTACAATGAGCAGTTCTTC. The chain uses TRBV15 and TRBJ2-1; 8 bases align to TRBD2. Germline-derived CDR1 and CDR2 are LNHNV and YYDKDF (reference sequence). This CDR3 is built from 15 residues. With 8 bases clipped from V and 2 bases from J, the junction kept 8 bases outside the gene matches.

This chain connects TRBV14 to TRBJ2-2; 8 nucleotides agree with TRBD1. V lost 4 bases and J lost 7; bases outside the gene matches: 5. Germline-derived CDR1 and CDR2 are SGHDN and FVKESK. The length of the CDR3 is 14 residues. The CDR3 reads CASSRTGIYGELFF. In DNA, the CDR3 is TGTGCCAGCAGCCGGACAGGGATTTACGGGGAGCTGTTTTTT.

The CDR3 nucleotides are TGTGCCAGCAGCCCATCCGGGAGGGTGGAGGAAAAACTGTTTTTT. Protein sequence: CASSPSGRVEEKLFF. The J gene is TRBJ1-4, the V gene TRBV7-9; the D is unclear. V was trimmed by 5 bases and J by 8 bases, leaving 18 bases between them. Germline-derived CDR1 and CDR2 are SEHNR and FQNEAQ (reference sequence). The CDR3 is 15 amino acids.

As for this clone: One end of the junction does not line up with germline, which may come from a read error. V gene TRBV6-1 combines with J gene TRBJ1-2, with D possibly TRBD1 on 5 matching bases. Looked up from germline, CDR1 is MNHNS and CDR2 is SASEGT. CDR3 length: 14 amino acids. The CDR3 sequence: CATSPGRANYGYTF. The CDR3 region has the DNA TGTGCCACCAGTCCAGGCAGGGCGAACTATGGCTACACCTTC.

The V gene is TRBV10-3, the J gene TRBJ2-1; 8 nucleotides match TRBD1. The CDR3 length is 14 residues. Germline trimming cut 4 bases from V and 3 bases from J; bases unmatched to any gene: 2. In germline, CDR1 is ENHRY, CDR2 SYGVKD. The CDR3 nucleotides are TGTGCCATCAGTGCCGGACAGGGCTACAATGAGCAGTTCTTC. Protein sequence: CAISAGQGYNEQFF.